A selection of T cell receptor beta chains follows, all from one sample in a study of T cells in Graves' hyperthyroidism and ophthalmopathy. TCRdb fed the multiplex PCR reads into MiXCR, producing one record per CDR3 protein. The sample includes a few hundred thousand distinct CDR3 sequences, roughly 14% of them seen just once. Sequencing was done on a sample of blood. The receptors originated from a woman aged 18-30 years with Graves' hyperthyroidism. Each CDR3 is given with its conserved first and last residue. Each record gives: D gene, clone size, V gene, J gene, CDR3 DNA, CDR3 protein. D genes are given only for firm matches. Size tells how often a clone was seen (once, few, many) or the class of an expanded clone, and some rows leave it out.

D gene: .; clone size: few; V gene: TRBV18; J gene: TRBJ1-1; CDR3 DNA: TGTGCCAGCTCACCCCGATTTCAAATGAACACTGAAACTTTCTTT; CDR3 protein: CASSPRFQMNTETFF
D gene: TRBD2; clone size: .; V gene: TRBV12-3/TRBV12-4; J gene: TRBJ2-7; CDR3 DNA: TGTGCCAGTCAGAGGTTAGCGGGAGACGGGTACGAGCAGTACTTC; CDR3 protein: CASQRLAGDGYEQYF
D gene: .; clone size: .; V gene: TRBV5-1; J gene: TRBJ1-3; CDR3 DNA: TGCGCCAGCAGCTTAAGGCAGGCCACGCTCTCTGGAAACACCATATATTTT; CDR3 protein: CASSLRQATLSGNTIYF
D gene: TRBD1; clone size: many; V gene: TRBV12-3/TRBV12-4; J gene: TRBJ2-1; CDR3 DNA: TGTGCCAGCAGTCCGGGACAGGACAATGAGCAGTTCTTC; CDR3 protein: CASSPGQDNEQFF
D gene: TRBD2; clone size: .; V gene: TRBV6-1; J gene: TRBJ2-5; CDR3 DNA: TGTGCCAGCAGTCCACGACTAGCGAGAGAAGAGACCCAGTACTTC; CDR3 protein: CASSPRLAREETQYF
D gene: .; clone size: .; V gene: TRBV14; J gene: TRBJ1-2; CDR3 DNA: TGTGCCAGCAGCCAAGTAGGGGGGGTCTATGGCTACACCTTC; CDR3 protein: CASSQVGGVYGYTF
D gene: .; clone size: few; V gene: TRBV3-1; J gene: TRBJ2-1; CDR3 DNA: TGTGCCAGCAGCCAACTCGGGGACGTCTACAATGAGCAGTTCTTC; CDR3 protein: CASSQLGDVYNEQFF
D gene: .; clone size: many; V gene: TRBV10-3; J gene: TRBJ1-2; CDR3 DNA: TGTGCCATCAGTGAGTCCCATTTGCCCCTCGGTGGCTACACCTTC; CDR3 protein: CAISESHLPLGGYTF
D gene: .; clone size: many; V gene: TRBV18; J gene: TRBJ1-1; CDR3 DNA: TGTGCCAGCTCACCATTTTACGGTGACACTGAAGCTTTCTTT; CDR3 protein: CASSPFYGDTEAFF
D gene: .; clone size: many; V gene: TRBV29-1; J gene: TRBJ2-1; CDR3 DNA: TGCAGCGTTGACTTTGAGCAGTTCTTC; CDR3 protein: CSVDFEQFF
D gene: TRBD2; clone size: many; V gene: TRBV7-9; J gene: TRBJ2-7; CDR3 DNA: TGTGCCAGCAGCCCCCCCGGACTAGCGGGAGTGTACGAGCAGTACTTC; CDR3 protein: CASSPPGLAGVYEQYF
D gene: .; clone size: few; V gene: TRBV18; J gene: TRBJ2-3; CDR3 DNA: TGTGCCAGCTCACCCCGGGCAGGGCCAGATACGCAGTATTTT; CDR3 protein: CASSPRAGPDTQYF
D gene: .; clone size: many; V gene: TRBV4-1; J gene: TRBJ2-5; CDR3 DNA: TGCGCCAGCAGCCATATCCGGGACCAAGAGACCCAGTACTTC; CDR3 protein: CASSHIRDQETQYF
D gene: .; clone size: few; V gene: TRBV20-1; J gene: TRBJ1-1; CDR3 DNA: TGCAGTGCTCCCCGTCGGAGGGCGAACACTGAAGCTTTCTTT; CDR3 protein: CSAPRRRANTEAFF
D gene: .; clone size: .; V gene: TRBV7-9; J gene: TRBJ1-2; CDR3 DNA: TGTGCCAGCAGCTTAGGGGGGGGTCGTGGCTACACCTTC; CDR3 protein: CASSLGGGRGYTF
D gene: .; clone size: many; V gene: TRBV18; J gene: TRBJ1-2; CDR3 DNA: TGTGCCAGCTCACCAGACAGACCCTTCTATGGCTACACCTTC; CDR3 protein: CASSPDRPFYGYTF
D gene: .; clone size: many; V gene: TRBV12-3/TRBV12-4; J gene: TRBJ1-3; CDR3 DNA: TGTGCCAGCAGTTTAAACATTGCAGGAAACACCATATATTTT; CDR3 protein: CASSLNIAGNTIYF
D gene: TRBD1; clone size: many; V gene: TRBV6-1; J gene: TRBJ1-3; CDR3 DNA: TGTGCCAGCAGAACAGGGACAGGGGCTGGAAACACCATATATTTT; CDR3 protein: CASRTGTGAGNTIYF
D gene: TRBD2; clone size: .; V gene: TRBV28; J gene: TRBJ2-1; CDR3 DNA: TGTGCCAGCAGTCAACTAGCGGGAGCTTTCAATGAGCAGTTCTTC; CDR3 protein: CASSQLAGAFNEQFF
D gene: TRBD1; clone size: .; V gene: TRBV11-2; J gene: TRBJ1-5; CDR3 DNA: TGTGCCAGCGCCCCTGACAGGGCGGATCAGCCCCAGCATTTT; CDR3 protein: CASAPDRADQPQHF
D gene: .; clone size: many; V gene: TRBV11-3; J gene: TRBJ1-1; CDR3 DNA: TGTGCCAGCAGAAAGACGGCGAACACTGAAGCTTTCTTT; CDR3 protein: CASRKTANTEAFF
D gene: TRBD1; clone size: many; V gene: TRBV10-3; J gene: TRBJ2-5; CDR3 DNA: TGTGCCATCAGTGCGACAGGGGGCCCAGAGACCCAGTACTTC; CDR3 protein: CAISATGGPETQYF
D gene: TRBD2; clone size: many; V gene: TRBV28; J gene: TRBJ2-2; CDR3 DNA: TGTGCCACCTCCAGCCGCCCCGGGGGGTCCGGGGAGCTGTTTTTT; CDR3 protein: CATSSRPGGSGELFF
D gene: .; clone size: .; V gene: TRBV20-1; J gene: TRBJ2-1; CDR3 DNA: TGCAGTGCTCTTGTCCTGGGAGTGGGCAATGAGCAGTTCTTC; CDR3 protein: CSALVLGVGNEQFF
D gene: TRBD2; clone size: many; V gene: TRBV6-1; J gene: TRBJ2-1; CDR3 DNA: TGTGCCAGCAATTTAGCGGGATCCTACAATGAGCAGTTCTTC; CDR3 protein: CASNLAGSYNEQFF
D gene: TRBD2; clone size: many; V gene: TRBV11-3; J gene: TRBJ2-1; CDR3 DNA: TGTGCCAGCAGTTTCGGGGGGTTTGGGCCGGACAACAATGAGCAGTTCTTC; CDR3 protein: CASSFGGFGPDNNEQFF
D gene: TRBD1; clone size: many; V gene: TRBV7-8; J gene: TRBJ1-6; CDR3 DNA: TGTGCCAGCAGCTCTACCGGGACAGGGGTTAATTCACCCCTCCACTTT; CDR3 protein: CASSSTGTGVNSPLHF
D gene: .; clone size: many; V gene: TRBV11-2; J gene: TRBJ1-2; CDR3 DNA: TGTGCCAGCAGCCTCGCTACCCGCTCTGGCTACACCTTC; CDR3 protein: CASSLATRSGYTF
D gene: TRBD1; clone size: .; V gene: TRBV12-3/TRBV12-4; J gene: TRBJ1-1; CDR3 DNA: TGTGCCAGCAGTCCAGGGGGAAGTGCCACTGAAGCTTTCTTT; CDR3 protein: CASSPGGSATEAFF
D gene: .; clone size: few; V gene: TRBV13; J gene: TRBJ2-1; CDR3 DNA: TGTGCCAGCAGCGGCGGCAAGTCCAATGAGCAGTTCTTC; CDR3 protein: CASSGGKSNEQFF
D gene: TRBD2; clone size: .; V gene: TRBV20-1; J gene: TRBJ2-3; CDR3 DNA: TGCAGTGCTACCCCCCTAGCGGGGGGAAGCACAGATACGCAGTATTTT; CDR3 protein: CSATPLAGGSTDTQYF
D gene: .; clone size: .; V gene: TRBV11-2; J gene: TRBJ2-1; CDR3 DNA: TGTGCCAGCAGCTTAACCCTGACAGGCTATGAGCAGTTCTTC; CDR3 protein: CASSLTLTGYEQFF
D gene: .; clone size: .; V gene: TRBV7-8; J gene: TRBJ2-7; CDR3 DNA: TGTGCCAGCAGGCAGGGAGGTGGTGAGCAGTACTTC; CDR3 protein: CASRQGGGEQYF
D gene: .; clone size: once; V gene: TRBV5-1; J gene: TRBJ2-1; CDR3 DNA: TGCGCCAGCAGCTCGGGAATCAGAAATGAGCAGTTCTTC; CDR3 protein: CASSSGIRNEQFF
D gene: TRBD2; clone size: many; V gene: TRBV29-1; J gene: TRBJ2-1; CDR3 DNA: TGCAGCGTTGAGTCAGGACTAGCGGGGGCCCCCAGGGAGCAGTTCTTC; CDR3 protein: CSVESGLAGAPREQFF
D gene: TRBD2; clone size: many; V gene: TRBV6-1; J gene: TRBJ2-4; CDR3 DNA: TGTGCCAGCAGTTCGTCTAGCGGGAGGGCCCCCAAAAACATTCAGTACTTC; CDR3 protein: CASSSSSGRAPKNIQYF
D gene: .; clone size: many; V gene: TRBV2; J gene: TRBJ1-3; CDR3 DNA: TGTGCCAGCAGTGAGTTAGGAAACACCATATATTTT; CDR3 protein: CASSELGNTIYF
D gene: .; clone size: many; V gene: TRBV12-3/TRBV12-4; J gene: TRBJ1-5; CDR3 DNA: TGTGCCAGCACCCCCGGAGGGGACCTTAATCAGCCCCAGCATTTT; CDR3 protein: CASTPGGDLNQPQHF
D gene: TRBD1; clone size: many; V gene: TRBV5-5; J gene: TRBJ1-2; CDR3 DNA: TGTGCCAGCAGCTCGACAGGGAACGACTATGGCTACACCTTC; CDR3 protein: CASSSTGNDYGYTF
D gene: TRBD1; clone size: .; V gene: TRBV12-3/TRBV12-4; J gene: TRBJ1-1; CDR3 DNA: TGTGCCAGCAGTTTTGGGACAGGGGGGAACACTGAAGCTTTCTTT; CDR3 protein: CASSFGTGGNTEAFF
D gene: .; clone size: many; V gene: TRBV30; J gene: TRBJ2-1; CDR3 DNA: TGTGCCTGGAGTGCCCCGACAGCGAGGGTTTACAATGAGCAGTTCTTC; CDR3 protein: CAWSAPTARVYNEQFF
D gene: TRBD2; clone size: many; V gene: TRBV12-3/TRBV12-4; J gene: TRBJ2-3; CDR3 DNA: TGTGCCAGCATCCTGGGGGGACTAGCGGCTGGGACGCAGTATTTT; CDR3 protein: CASILGGLAAGTQYF
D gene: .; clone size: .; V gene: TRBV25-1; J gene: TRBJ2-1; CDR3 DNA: TGTGCCAGCAGTACTCTCGCTGAGCAGTTCTTC; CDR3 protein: CASSTLAEQFF
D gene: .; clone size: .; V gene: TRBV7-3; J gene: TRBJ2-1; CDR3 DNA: TGTGCCAGCAGCTTTTTGGCGGTGGCTGGTGGTTCCTACAATGAGCAGTTCTTC; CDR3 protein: CASSFLAVAGGSYNEQFF
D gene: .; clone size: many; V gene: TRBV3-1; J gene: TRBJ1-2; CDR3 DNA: TGTGCCAGCAGCCATGCGGGTGTAAGGGGTGCGGCTGGCTACACCTTC; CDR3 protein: CASSHAGVRGAAGYTF
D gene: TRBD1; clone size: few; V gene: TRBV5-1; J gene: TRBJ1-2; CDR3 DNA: TGCGCCAGCAGCTTGGAGAGGACAGGTGCTAACTATAGCTACACCTTC; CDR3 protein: CASSLERTGANYSYTF
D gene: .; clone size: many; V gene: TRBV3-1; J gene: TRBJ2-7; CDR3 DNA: TGTGCCAGCAGCCAAGCGATGTTGGGGCGGGAATTCGAGCAGTACTTC; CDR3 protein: CASSQAMLGREFEQYF
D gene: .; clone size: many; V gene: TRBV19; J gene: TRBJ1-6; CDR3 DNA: TGTGCCAGTAGTAACCGGCCACATAATTCACCCCTCCACTTT; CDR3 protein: CASSNRPHNSPLHF
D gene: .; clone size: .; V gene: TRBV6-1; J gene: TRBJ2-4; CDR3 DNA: TGTGCCAGCAGGATGACAGAAAACATTCAGTACTTC; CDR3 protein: CASRMTENIQYF
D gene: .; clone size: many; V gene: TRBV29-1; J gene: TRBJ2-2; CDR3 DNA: TGCAGCGCCAAGGGACGCCAAACCGGGGAGCTGTTTTTT; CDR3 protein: CSAKGRQTGELFF
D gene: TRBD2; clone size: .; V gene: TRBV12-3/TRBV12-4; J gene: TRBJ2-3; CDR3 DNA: TGTGCCAGCAGTTTCGGGCGGGAGGTAGATACGCAGTATTTT; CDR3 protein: CASSFGREVDTQYF
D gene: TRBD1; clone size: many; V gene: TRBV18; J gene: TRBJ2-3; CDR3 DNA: TGTGCCAGCTCAAGACAGGGGGCGAGCACAGATACGCAGTATTTT; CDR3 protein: CASSRQGASTDTQYF
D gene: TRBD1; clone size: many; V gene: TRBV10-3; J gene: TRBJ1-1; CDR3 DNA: TGTGCCATCGCGACAGGGGAGGGCATGAACACTGAAGCTTTCTTT; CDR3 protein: CAIATGEGMNTEAFF
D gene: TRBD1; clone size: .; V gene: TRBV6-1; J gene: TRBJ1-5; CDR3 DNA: TGTGCCAGCAGTCCCTCCGGGACAGGGGTTTTTATAGGCAATCAGCCCCAGCATTTT; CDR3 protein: CASSPSGTGVFIGNQPQHF
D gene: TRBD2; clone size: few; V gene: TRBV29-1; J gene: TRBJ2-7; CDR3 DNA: TGCAGCGTTGACTCTAGCGGGAGTTACGAGCAGTACTTC; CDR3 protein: CSVDSSGSYEQYF
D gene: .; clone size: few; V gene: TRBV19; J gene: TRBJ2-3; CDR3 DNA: TGTGCCAGTAGTATGTTGCGGAACACAGATACGCAGTATTTT; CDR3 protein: CASSMLRNTDTQYF
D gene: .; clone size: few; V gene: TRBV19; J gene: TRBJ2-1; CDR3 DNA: TGTGCCAGCAGCTCATCGGGCGGGGTTTACAATGAGCAGTTCTTC; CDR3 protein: CASSSSGGVYNEQFF
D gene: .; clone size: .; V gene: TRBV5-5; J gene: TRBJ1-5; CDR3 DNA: TGTGCCAGCAGCCCCTCGAGAGGTAGCAATCAGCCCCAGCATTTT; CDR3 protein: CASSPSRGSNQPQHF
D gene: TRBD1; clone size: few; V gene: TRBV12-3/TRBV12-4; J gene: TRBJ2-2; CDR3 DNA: TGTGCCAGCAGTCCAATCGACAGGGGGGGAGACGGGGAGCTGTTTTTT; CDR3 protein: CASSPIDRGGDGELFF
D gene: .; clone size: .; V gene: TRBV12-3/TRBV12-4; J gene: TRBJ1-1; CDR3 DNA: TGTGCCAGCAGACTGACAGGAGGGAACACTGAAGCTTTCTTT; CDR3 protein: CASRLTGGNTEAFF